This record covers a single T cell receptor (beta chain). Antigen specificity is unknown. This record belongs to a study of OX40 agonist ivuxolimab in advanced cancers. Overall study: Given to patients was ivuxolimab, an agonistic anti-OX40 (CD134) antibody.

Per germline, CDR1 MNHEY and CDR2 SVGAGI. The V end was cut by 11 bases, the J end by 2 bases, with 15 bases between. The length of the CDR3 is 13 residues. The study's findings and limits: Both blood CD4+ and CD8+ T cells showed clonal growth by week 6 at 0.1 to 3.0 mg/kg. Average numbers of expanded clones were greater in CD8+ T cells than in CD4+.

This table comes from immunoSEQ multiplex PCR, and its TCRdb copy is limited to in-frame clones, with some not included. This sample has 11,000 or so clones; more than 80% occur once, and the top ten carry roughly an eighth. The receptor's source is an adult with an advanced solid tumor such as melanoma, head and neck, liver or kidney cancer. The V call is TRBV6-5, the J call TRBJ1-1, with D hard to call. The sample in question was CD4+ or CD8+ T cells sorted from blood, obtained in a trial of the OX40 agonist ivuxolimab. As DNA, the CDR3 is TGTGCCTCCTTGGGAAGGGATAACACTGAAGCTTTCTTT. Its protein is CASLGRDNTEAFF.